Listed below are T cell receptor beta chains from one sample, sequenced in a study of shared clonotypes between healthy human individuals. Profiling relied on immunoSEQ multiplex PCR, and the TCRdb table lists in-frame clones only, not all of them. The repertoire consists of approximately 2,300,000 clones, with 85% to 95% occurring once and the leading ten covering 0.3% to 0.45%. Sequenced input: naive CD4+ T cells from PBMCs. The source is a young man in good health. Some clones in this sample may be carry-over from other donors' samples. CDR3s leave out the opening cysteine and the closing phenylalanine or tryptophan. Only some rows state a clone size, as once, few, many or a class for expanded clones.

v_gene: TRBV6-5
abundance: .
CDR3aa: ASSYARGLGYEQY

v_gene: TRBV28
abundance: .
CDR3aa: ASSLQQGGLNEQF

v_gene: TRBV2
abundance: .
CDR3aa: ASMGTGREQY

v_gene: TRBV2
abundance: .
CDR3aa: ASAGVSGNTIY

v_gene: TRBV4-2
abundance: .
CDR3aa: ASSPLARTGSGEQY

v_gene: TRBV30
abundance: .
CDR3aa: AWSGRTLGGEKLF

v_gene: TRBV10-1
abundance: few
CDR3aa: ASSREINTEAF

v_gene: TRBV19
abundance: .
CDR3aa: ASSVTSGSSYNEQF

v_gene: TRBV14
abundance: .
CDR3aa: ASSQEIRGNEQF

v_gene: TRBV5-1
abundance: .
CDR3aa: ASSLVVAEGYQETQY

v_gene: TRBV28
abundance: once
CDR3aa: ASSFKGWNTEAF

v_gene: TRBV29-1
abundance: few
CDR3aa: SVRGGGRDQPQH

v_gene: TRBV2
abundance: .
CDR3aa: ASSENRGTEAF